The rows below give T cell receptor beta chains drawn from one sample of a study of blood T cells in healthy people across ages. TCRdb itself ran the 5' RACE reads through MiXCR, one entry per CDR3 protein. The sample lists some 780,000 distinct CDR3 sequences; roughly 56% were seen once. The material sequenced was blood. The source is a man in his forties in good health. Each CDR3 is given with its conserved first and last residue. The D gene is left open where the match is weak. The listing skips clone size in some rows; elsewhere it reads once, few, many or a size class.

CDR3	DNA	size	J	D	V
CASSQDGYQPQHF	TGCGCCAGCAGCCAGGATGGGTATCAGCCCCAGCATTTT	few	TRBJ1-5	.	TRBV4-1
CASSVEVPRRTDQADGYTF	TGTGCCAGCAGCGTAGAAGTCCCCCGGAGGACAGATCAGGCGGATGGCTACACCTTC	.	TRBJ1-2	.	TRBV9
CASSERIRTGATLSGANVLTF	TGTGCCAGCAGTGAACGGATCAGGACAGGGGCGACCCTCTCTGGGGCCAACGTCCTGACTTTC	.	TRBJ2-6	TRBD1	TRBV6-1
CASSQLIGKAYEQYF	TGCGCCAGCAGCCAATTAATAGGGAAGGCCTACGAGCAGTACTTC	.	TRBJ2-7	.	TRBV4-3
CASSLALGGYTDTQYF	TGTGCCAGCAGCTTAGCGCTAGGCGGGTACACAGATACGCAGTATTTT	.	TRBJ2-3	.	TRBV7-2
CASSHSPGQEPQPQHF	TGTGCCAGCAGCCACTCCCCGGGCCAGGAACCTCAGCCCCAGCATTTT	.	TRBJ1-5	.	TRBV4-2
CAWSLGEAFF	TGTGCCTGGAGTCTCGGTGAAGCTTTCTTT	.	TRBJ1-1	.	TRBV30
CSARTISQSAPGNTIYF	TGCAGTGCTAGAACGATATCCCAATCGGCCCCGGGAAACACCATATATTTT	.	TRBJ1-3	.	TRBV20-1
CASSQDKDRGKFF	TGCGCCAGCAGCCAAGATAAGGACAGGGGGAAGTTCTTC	.	TRBJ2-1	TRBD1	TRBV4-3
CASSFGSPVYEQYF	TGCGCCAGCAGCTTCGGTAGCCCAGTCTACGAGCAGTACTTC	few	TRBJ2-7	.	TRBV5-1
CASSVSELGGYTF	TGTGCCAGCAGCGTATCTGAACTGGGTGGCTACACCTTC	once	TRBJ1-2	.	TRBV9
CASSLAVWAQYF	TGTGCCAGCAGCTTGGCCGTCTGGGCGCAGTATTTT	.	TRBJ2-3	.	TRBV5-6
CAISRERDTQYF	TGTGCCATCAGTCGGGAGAGAGATACGCAGTATTTT	.	TRBJ2-3	.	TRBV10-3
CSVDKGVGETQYF	TGCAGCGTTGACAAAGGAGTGGGAGAGACCCAGTACTTC	few	TRBJ2-5	.	TRBV29-1
CASSLGWQGVMGGYTF	TGTGCCAGCAGCTTAGGATGGCAGGGGGTAATGGGTGGCTACACCTTC	.	TRBJ1-2	TRBD1	TRBV7-2
CASSVGIFLYGYTF	TGTGCCAGCAGCGTGGGCATTTTCCTATATGGCTACACCTTC	few	TRBJ1-2	.	TRBV9
CASSNGQGGSNFYEQYF	TGTGCCAGCAGCAACGGACAGGGAGGCTCCAACTTTTACGAGCAGTACTTC	.	TRBJ2-7	TRBD1	TRBV7-9
CATSETHAYEQYF	TGTGCCACCAGTGAAACTCATGCCTACGAGCAGTACTTC	.	TRBJ2-7	.	TRBV24-1
CAISERQYEQYF	TGTGCCATCAGTGAACGGCAGTACGAGCAGTACTTC	.	TRBJ2-7	.	TRBV10-3
CASSFGAGSNQPQHF	TGTGCCAGCAGTTTTGGGGCAGGCAGCAATCAGCCCCAGCATTTT	few	TRBJ1-5	.	TRBV12-3/TRBV12-4
CASSSWIGAGATDTQYF	TGCGCCAGCAGCTCCTGGATCGGTGCGGGAGCCACAGATACGCAGTATTTT	.	TRBJ2-3	TRBD2	TRBV7-6
CASSLVFAGGDQYF	TGTGCCAGCAGCTTAGTGTTCGCCGGGGGGGACCAGTACTTC	.	TRBJ2-5	TRBD2	TRBV11-2
CASSAGQPQETQYF	TGTGCCAGCAGTGCGGGACAGCCCCAAGAGACCCAGTACTTC	few	TRBJ2-5	TRBD1	TRBV6-1
CASSLYSTDTDTQYF	TGTGCCAGCAGCTTATATTCCACTGACACAGATACGCAGTATTTT	once	TRBJ2-3	.	TRBV7-2
CASSLGQPGNSPLHF	TGCGCCAGCAGCTTGGGACAGCCCGGAAATTCACCCCTCCACTTT	.	TRBJ1-6	.	TRBV5-1
CASSLEPQRWGNEQFF	TGCGCCAGCAGCTTGGAGCCCCAACGGTGGGGCAATGAGCAGTTCTTC	few	TRBJ2-1	.	TRBV5-1